Listed here are 32 T cell receptor beta chains from one sample, sequenced in a study of CD8+ T cells in alopecia areata. Extracted from the samples, RNA was reverse transcribed into cDNA to serve as the sequencing template. Sequencing used immunoSEQ multiplex PCR; TCRdb keeps in-frame clones, though not all of them. The repertoire consists of over 250,000 clones, none detected only once. CD4, CD8alpha, NKG2D, NKG2ACE and other markers guided sorting of pooled cutaneous lymph node cells. The specimen sequenced was CD4+ T cells sorted from a lymph node. The receptors derive from a C3H/HeJ mouse with alopecia areata. For this strain, the MHC haplotype corresponds to H2-k.

This clone occurred a few times. Mouse names are used for the genes. Read sequence stops 4 residues before the CDR3 end, and the germline J gene provides the missing end. The chain employs TRBV13-1 and TRBJ2-1; D might be TRBD1 (6 bases). The CDR3 is 13 residues long. Looked up from germline, CDR1 is NSHNY and CDR2 is SYGAGN. V was pared by 6 bases and J by 3 bases, with 10 bases between. The CDR3 here is CASKTGIYAEQFF. CDR3 DNA, as far as it was read: TGTGCCAGCAAAACAGGGATCTATGCT.

In this sample, this clone turned up many times. Gene names and germline refer to mouse. CDR3 residues: CASSRTTVSAETLYF. Partial CDR3 DNA: TGTGCTAGCAGTAGAACGACAGTTAGTGCAGAA. V is TRBV17 and J is TRBJ2-3; a weak D match, TRBD1 (5 bases). Read data end 4 residues before the CDR3 end; the end is taken from the germline J gene. CDR3 size: 15 residues. Per germline, CDR1 MNHDT and CDR2 YYDKIL. The V and J ends lost 2 bases and 0 bases respectively, with 9 bases between them. Complete variable domain (other parts from reference TRBV17 and TRBJ2-3): DTTVKQNPRYKLARVGKPVNLICSQTMNHDTMYWYQKKPNQAPKLLLFYYDKILNREADTFEKFQSSRPNNSFCSLYIGSAGLEYSAMYLCASSRTTVSAETLYFGSGTRLTVL.

This clone was counted a few times. The gene symbols are mouse symbols. Coverage ceases 4 residues before the CDR3 finishes, and the germline J gene fills in the end. The chain employs TRBV17 and TRBJ1-1, with 7 bases matching TRBD1. Germline V lookup: CDR1 MNHDT, CDR2 YYDKIL. This CDR3 region has 13 residues. Trimming at V came to 6 bases and at J to 0 bases, leaving 1 base not matched to a gene. This CDR3 reads CASRGTANTEVFF. Incomplete CDR3 DNA: TGTGCTAGCAGAGGGACAGCAAACACA.

There are a few counts of this clone. Gene labels here are mouse ones. The read gets to within 4 residues of the CDR3 end, and the germline J gene fills in the rest. This chain joins TRBV13-1 and TRBJ1-1; possible D gene TRBD1, 6 bases. Trimming shortened V by 3 bases and J by 1 base, and 13 bases separated the two germline ends. CDR1 NSHNY and CDR2 SYGAGN come from the germline V gene. The length of the CDR3 is 15 residues. The CDR3: CASSGRDTKNTEVFF. The DNA read from the CDR3 is TGTGCCAGCAGTGGCCGGGACACCAAAAACACA.

In the case of this clone: Gene names are mouse gene names. The observed sequence ends 4 residues before the CDR3 terminus, with the missing tail filled in from the germline J gene. This sample includes further DNA sequences coding for the same CDR3. The rearrangement uses TRBV13-2 and TRBJ2-2; TRBD1 is a possible D gene (6 bases). Germline V CDR1 and CDR2: NNHNN, SYGAGS (reference sequence). Trimming stripped 0 bases from V and 5 bases from J, with 14 bases between. The CDR3 consists of 16 residues. CDR3 bases read: TGTGCCAGCGGTGATGCAAGGGGGAGAGGGACCGGG. It translates to CASGDARGRGTG. The full CDR3 protein reads CASGDARGRGTGQLYF.

The sample holds a few counts of this clone. The gene names given are mouse names. The sequenced fragment ends 3 residues before the CDR3 boundary, so the rest is inferred from the germline J gene. The V and J genes are TRBV19 and TRBJ1-6; 9 bases map to TRBD1. TRBJ1-6 is annotated as an ORF whose role is uncertain. CDR1 and CDR2 (germline): FNHDT, SITEND (reference sequence). V was clipped by 5 bases and J by 3 bases; unmatched bases: 6. The CDR3 is made up of 16 amino acids. Partial CDR3 DNA: TGTGCCAGCAGCCCTACGACAGGGGGCTATAATTCGCCC. This codes for CASSPTTGGYNSP. The whole CDR3 is CASSPTTGGYNSPLYF.

This clone was seen a few times. The gene names here belong to mouse. The CDR3 goes on 4 residues after the read ends, and that part is filled in from the germline J gene. This rearrangement joins TRBV13-1 to TRBJ2-3, with 10 bases matching TRBD1. Germline CDR1 is NSHNY and CDR2 is SYGAGN. This CDR3 spans 15 amino acids. V was pared by 3 bases and J by 2 bases, with 3 bases of the junction left unmatched. The part of the CDR3 DNA that was read is TGTGCCAGCAGTGGACAGGGGGCGAATGCAGAA. Amino acids: CASSGQGANAE. The whole CDR3 region reads CASSGQGANAETLYF.

Of note for this clone: Gene names and germline refer to mouse. The same CDR3 also results from other DNA sequences found in this sample. The chain's CDR3 is CASSGLGGNYAEQFF. The CDR3 bases that were read are TGTGCCAGCAGTGGTCTGGGGGGGAACTATGCT. This chain uses TRBV13-1 with TRBJ2-1; 9 nucleotides align to TRBD2. Read sequence stops 4 residues before the CDR3 end, and the germline J gene provides the missing end. The V gene end was trimmed by 3 bases and the J gene end by 1 base; junction bases not matched to a gene: 2. The CDR3 has 15 amino acids. Per germline, CDR1 NSHNY and CDR2 SYGAGN.

This clone was found a few times. Mouse gene names apply. From the germline J gene comes the end of the CDR3, since the read stops 3 residues before it. This rearrangement joins TRBV17 to TRBJ1-6, with 9 bases lining up with TRBD1. TRBJ1-6 counts as an open reading frame of uncertain function. Unmatched junction bases numbered 3, after V lost 5 bases and J lost 7 bases. This CDR3 is 14 amino acids long. Germline V gene lookup returns CDR1 MNHDT and CDR2 YYDKIL. The CDR3 loop is CASSPGTGNSPLYF. Partial CDR3 DNA: TGTGCTAGCAGTCCCGGGACAGGGAATTCGCCC.

This clone was recorded a few times. The gene names given are mouse names. The CDR3 end falls 4 residues outside the read, so it is completed with the germline J gene. This sample also contains other DNA sequences that code for the same CDR3. J is TRBJ1-1 and V is TRBV1, with D unclear. Germline loops: CDR1 NSQYPW, CDR2 LRSPGD (reference sequence). V shed 3 bases and J shed 0 bases, with 2 bases lying between them. This CDR3 contains 12 residues. This CDR3 is CTCSAQNTEVFF. Incomplete CDR3 DNA: TGCACCTGCAGTGCCCAGAACACA.

This clone came up a few times. Gene names denote mouse genes. The observed sequence ends 4 residues before the CDR3 terminus, with the missing tail filled in from the germline J gene. The chain uses TRBV31 and TRBJ2-1; D is possibly TRBD1 (6 bases). This CDR3 has 15 amino acids. Per the germline V gene, CDR1 is GKSSPN and CDR2 is SITVG. V lost 3 bases, J lost 5 bases, and 17 bases lay in between. The CDR3: CAWRLTGIFDAEQFF. CDR3 bases read: TGTGCCTGGAGGCTCACAGGGATTTTTGATGCT.

Comments on this clone: The genes are named according to mouse. The sequenced fragment ends 4 residues before the CDR3 boundary, so the rest is inferred from the germline J gene. The V gene is TRBV13-1, the J gene TRBJ2-2; 8 positions match TRBD1. V shed 0 bases and J 6 bases; nucleotides not matched to a gene: 4. The CDR3 totals 15 residues. The germline V gene encodes CDR1 NSHNY and CDR2 SYGAGN. CDR3 residues: CASSDGAGGPGQLYF. Incomplete CDR3 DNA: TGTGCCAGCAGTGATGGGGCAGGGGGCCCCGGG.

This clone was observed a few times. Gene names and germline match the mouse. The read ends 4 residues shy of where the CDR3 ends; the end is completed using the germline J gene. The chain combines TRBV19 with TRBJ2-1; D is possibly TRBD1 (6 bases). The CDR3 is 14 amino acids. Between the trimmed V and J ends, which lost 5 bases and 1 base, there was a span of 10 bases. The germline V gene encodes CDR1 FNHDT and CDR2 SITEND (reference sequence). The CDR3 DNA, read in part, is TGTGCCAGCAGGAAGGGACAAAACTATGCT. Residues: CASRKGQNYA. The full CDR3 protein reads CASRKGQNYAEQFF.

This clone has more than one count but fewer than ten. All gene names here are mouse names. The sequenced fragment ends 4 residues before the CDR3 boundary, so the rest is inferred from the germline J gene. This sequence joins TRBV31 and TRBJ2-3; 10 bases align to TRBD2. Germline lookup yields CDR1 GKSSPN and CDR2 SITVG. The V segment lost 7 bases and the J segment 0 bases; nucleotides outside the gene matches: 4. This CDR3 region has 14 residues. CDR3 region: CALTGGFSAETLYF. The CDR3 DNA, read in part, is TGTGCCTTGACTGGGGGGTTTAGTGCAGAA.

This clone occurred many times. Genes and germline are mouse. The CDR3 end is not reached by the read, which stops 4 residues before it; the germline J gene fills it in. The same CDR3 also results from other DNA sequences found in this sample. The genes are TRBV13-3 and TRBJ1-2, with D possibly matching TRBD1 (6 bases). Germline V gives CDR1 NNHDY, CDR2 SYVADS. Between the trimmed V and J ends, which lost 4 bases and 0 bases, there was a span of 10 bases. The CDR3 extends over 14 amino acids. The chain's CDR3 is CASSPRGANSDYTF. The CDR3 DNA, read in part, is TGTGCCAGCAGTCCCAGGGGTGCAAACTCC.

Regarding this clone: These gene names are mouse names. Coverage ceases 4 residues before the CDR3 finishes, and the germline J gene fills in the end. Other DNA variants within this sample encode the same CDR3. The chain recombines TRBV19 with TRBJ2-4; 8 bases line up with TRBD2. Losses at the gene ends were 4 bases for V and 0 bases for J; bases not matched to a gene: 1. This CDR3 has 14 amino acids. The germline V gene has CDR1 FNHDT and CDR2 SITEND (reference sequence). The CDR3 sequence is CASSRTGSQNTLYF. The CDR3 bases that were read are TGTGCCAGCAGTCGGACTGGGAGTCAAAAC. Full variable domain (missing parts from reference TRBV19 and TRBJ2-4): GGIITQTPKFLIGQEGQKLTLKCQQNFNHDTMYWYRQDSGKGLRLIYYSITENDLQKGDLSEGYDASREKKSSFSLTVTSAQKNEMAVFLCASSRTGSQNTLYFGAGTRLSVL.

This clone was seen only a few times. Mouse names are used for the genes. The read stops 4 residues short of the end of the CDR3; the missing end is completed from the germline J gene. Additional DNA sequences in this sample encode the identical CDR3. The genes are TRBV19 and TRBJ2-3; unclear D gene. CDR3 length equals 14 residues. V was clipped by 1 base and J by 0 bases, with 6 bases between them. Germline V gene data show CDR1 as FNHDT and CDR2 as SITEND (reference sequence). CDR3 DNA, as far as it was read: TGTGCCAGCAGTATAAGAGGGAGTGCAGAA. Its protein product is CASSIRGSAE. In full, the CDR3 is CASSIRGSAETLYF.

Notes on this clone: Gene names denote mouse genes. Incomplete CDR3 DNA: TGTGCCAGGGGGACAGGGTGTGCAGAA. Translating it yields CARGTGCAE. The complete CDR3 protein is CARGTGCAETLYF. V usage is TRBV13-1 and J usage is TRBJ2-3; 9 bases match TRBD1. With the read ending 4 residues before the CDR3 end, the germline J gene is used to fill in that end. The germline CDR1 and CDR2 sequences are NSHNY and SYGAGN. This CDR3 has 13 amino acids. Losses at the gene ends were 8 bases for V and 1 base for J; bases not matched to a gene: 2.

This clone was observed a handful of times. The germline and genes are mouse ones. The read ends 4 residues shy of where the CDR3 ends; the end is completed using the germline J gene. This sample also contains other DNA sequences that code for the same CDR3. This chain joins TRBV29 and TRBJ2-5, with 9 bases aligning to TRBD1. Germline V gene lookup returns CDR1 MSHET and CDR2 SYDVDS. The CDR3 totals 13 residues. The DNA read from the CDR3 is TGTGCTAGCAGTTCCGACAGGGGGGAC. Its translation: CASSSDRGD. The whole CDR3 protein reads CASSSDRGDTQYF.

This clone showed up just a few times. Germline and genes: mouse. The read ends 4 residues before the CDR3 terminus; that terminus is restored from the germline J gene. This chain uses TRBV1 with TRBJ2-3; D is unclear. Germline V gives CDR1 NSQYPW, CDR2 LRSPGD (reference sequence). This CDR3 comprises 15 residues. Trimming cost V 3 bases and J 0 bases, with 10 bases left between them. The CDR3 here is CTCSAPAGSAETLYF. The part of the CDR3 DNA that was read is TGCACCTGCAGTGCCCCGGCAGGAAGTGCAGAA.

Comments on this clone: Gene names are mouse gene names. The read finishes 4 residues shy of the CDR3 end, and the germline J gene is used to complete it. V usage is TRBV17 and J usage is TRBJ2-2; 8 nucleotides agree with TRBD1. Trimming cost V 1 base and J 4 bases; bases outside gene matches: 8. The germline V gene has CDR1 MNHDT and CDR2 YYDKIL. The CDR3 runs 17 residues. CDR3 bases read: TGTGCTAGCAGTAGAGCCCCGGCAGGGGGCTTCACCGGG. Translation: CASSRAPAGGFTG. The full CDR3 is CASSRAPAGGFTGQLYF.

Comment on this clone: Gene names and germline match the mouse. The read ends 4 residues early relative to the CDR3; the germline J gene fills the gap. The rearrangement links TRBV13-1 to TRBJ2-4, with 10 bases identical to TRBD2. CDR3 size: 15 residues. CDR1 NSHNY and CDR2 SYGAGN come from the germline V gene. Trimming cost V 3 bases and J 3 bases; bases outside gene matches: 4. CDR3 region: CASSAGGAGQNTLYF. The sequenced CDR3 bases are TGTGCCAGCAGTGCTGGGGGGGCAGGCCAAAAC.

This clone was counted a few times. Gene names are the mouse ones. The read ends 4 residues before the CDR3 terminus; that terminus is restored from the germline J gene. This CDR3 is also generated by other DNA sequences in the sample. This chain uses TRBV29 with TRBJ1-2, with 9 nucleotides matching TRBD1. The CDR3 totals 14 residues. The germline gives CDR1 MSHET, CDR2 SYDVDS. The V segment lost 7 bases and the J segment 3 bases; nucleotides outside the gene matches: 6. The CDR3 bases that were read are TGTGCTAGCACTCCGGGACAGGGTGACTCC. Amino acids: CASTPGQGDS. The CDR3 in its entirety is CASTPGQGDSDYTF. Full variable domain (outside the CDR3, taken from reference TRBV29 and TRBJ1-2): DMKVTQMPRYLIKRMGENVLLECGQDMSHETMYWYRQDPGLGLQLIYISYDVDSNSEGDIPKGYRVSRKKREHFSLILDSAKTNQTSVYFCASTPGQGDSDYTFGSGTRLLVI.

Points on this clone: Any gene name here is a mouse gene name. The DNA ends 4 residues before the CDR3 does, and the rest of the CDR3 is filled in from the germline J gene. The chain is built from TRBV19 and TRBJ2-5; 11 bases are a match to TRBD2. This CDR3 is 15 amino acids long. Germline V gene data show CDR1 as FNHDT and CDR2 as SITEND (reference sequence). The part of the CDR3 DNA that was read is TGTGCCAGCAGTATAGGGGGACTGGGGGAAGAC. Amino acid sequence: CASSIGGLGED. The CDR3, in full, reads CASSIGGLGEDTQYF. Drawing the rest from reference TRBV19 and TRBJ2-5, the complete variable domain is GGIITQTPKFLIGQEGQKLTLKCQQNFNHDTMYWYRQDSGKGLRLIYYSITENDLQKGDLSEGYDASREKKSSFSLTVTSAQKNEMAVFLCASSIGGLGEDTQYFGPGTRLLVL.

About this clone: Gene names and germline match the mouse. Read coverage stops 4 residues before the CDR3 terminus; the germline J gene supplies the remainder. This rearrangement joins TRBV4 to TRBJ1-2; a weak D match, TRBD1 (6 bases). The CDR3 length is 14 residues. Germline values: CDR1 LGHDT, CDR2 YNNKQL (reference sequence). V lost 4 bases and J 4 bases, leaving 13 bases between the germline ends. This CDR3 is CASSLQGWGSDYTF. The CDR3 DNA, read in part, is TGTGCCAGCAGCTTACAGGGATGGGGCTCC.

In regard to this clone: The genes are named according to mouse. The CDR3 extends 4 residues past the end of the read, so its final part is completed from the germline J gene. The chain joins TRBV19 to TRBJ1-1; D possibly corresponds to TRBD1 (5 bases). The CDR3 extends over 14 amino acids. In germline, CDR1 is FNHDT, CDR2 SITEND (reference sequence). Trimming stripped 2 bases from V and 3 bases from J, with 11 bases between. The chain's CDR3 is CASSIQGGDTEVFF. Incomplete CDR3 DNA: TGTGCCAGCAGTATCCAGGGAGGGGACACA. Combining the CDR3 with reference TRBV19 and TRBJ1-1 gives the whole variable domain GGIITQTPKFLIGQEGQKLTLKCQQNFNHDTMYWYRQDSGKGLRLIYYSITENDLQKGDLSEGYDASREKKSSFSLTVTSAQKNEMAVFLCASSIQGGDTEVFFGKGTRLTVV.

As regards this clone: Gene and germline names: mouse. The read terminates 4 residues ahead of where the CDR3 ends, so the germline J gene completes it. The chain carries TRBV14 and TRBJ2-5, with TRBD2 as a possible D gene (5 bases). This CDR3 region has 14 residues. Germline V gene lookup returns CDR1 SGHDT and CDR2 FRDEAV. The V gene lost 2 bases and the J gene lost 1 base, with 8 bases spanning the gap. The part of the CDR3 DNA that was read is TGTGCCAGCAGTTTTCCCTGGGACCAAGAC. This codes for CASSFPWDQD. The whole CDR3 sequence is CASSFPWDQDTQYF.

This clone was seen a few times. Gene labels here are mouse ones. The read terminates 4 residues ahead of where the CDR3 ends, so the germline J gene completes it. The gene calls are TRBV5 and TRBJ2-1; 7 positions match TRBD1. Germline CDR1 reads LGHNA; CDR2 reads YNLKQL (reference sequence). The CDR3 consists of 17 residues. The V gene end was trimmed by 0 bases and the J gene end by 0 bases; junction bases not matched to a gene: 5. CDR3 bases read: TGTGCCAGCAGCCAAGATTGGGACAGTTATAACTATGCT. It translates to CASSQDWDSYNYA. The CDR3 reads in full as CASSQDWDSYNYAEQFF.

This clone was observed a handful of times. Gene names refer to mouse genes. The sequenced fragment ends 4 residues before the CDR3 boundary, so the rest is inferred from the germline J gene. The gene calls are TRBV31 and TRBJ1-1, with TRBD1 matching over 7 bases. The germline V gene has CDR1 GKSSPN and CDR2 SITVG. V trimming: 0 bases; J trimming: 4 bases; junction bases outside the gene matches: 5. The CDR3 has 14 amino acids. The sequenced CDR3 bases are TGTGCCTGGAGTCTAGAGGGGGCGGGCACA. It codes for CAWSLEGAGT. From start to end, the CDR3 is CAWSLEGAGTEVFF.

This clone was seen a handful of times. Any gene name here is a mouse gene name. The read comes to an end 4 residues before the CDR3 does, leaving the germline J gene to fill in the end. Different DNA sequences within this sample yield the same CDR3. The chain is built from TRBV19 and TRBJ2-1, with 10 bases aligning to TRBD2. V lost 2 bases and J lost 4; bases outside the gene matches: 0. CDR3 length: 14 residues. Germline V gene data show CDR1 as FNHDT and CDR2 as SITEND (reference sequence). The CDR3 DNA, read in part, is TGTGCCAGCAGTATGGGACTGGGGTATGCT. It encodes CASSMGLGYA. The full CDR3 protein is CASSMGLGYAEQFF.

This clone appeared a few times. Germline and genes: mouse. The read ends 4 residues before the CDR3 terminus; that terminus is restored from the germline J gene. The V gene is TRBV17, the J gene TRBJ1-2; D perhaps matches TRBD1 (6 bases). The V gene's germline CDR1 is MNHDT and CDR2 YYDKIL. Trimming cost V 7 bases and J 0 bases, with 15 bases left between them. The CDR3 is made up of 15 amino acids. The covered CDR3 bases are TGTGCTAGCACCATTCCGGGACATTCAAACTCC. Translated: CASTIPGHSNS. The CDR3 in its entirety is CASTIPGHSNSDYTF.

This clone has a handful of counts. Genes and germline are mouse. The read comes to an end 4 residues before the CDR3 does, leaving the germline J gene to fill in the end. The V gene is TRBV1, the J gene TRBJ2-1; 7 positions agree with TRBD1. The J segment lost 4 bases and the V segment lost 3 bases, leaving 3 bases of the junction unmatched. The length of the CDR3 is 14 residues. Germline V lookup: CDR1 NSQYPW, CDR2 LRSPGD (reference sequence). CDR3 DNA (partial): TGCACCTGCAGTGCGACAGGGATGTATGCT. Amino acids: CTCSATGMYA. The whole CDR3 sequence is CTCSATGMYAEQFF.